Here is one T cell receptor (beta chain) with its context. Antigen: not known. This record comes from a study of CD8 T cells in Susac syndrome. Study observations and caveats: The study's TCR sequencing and HLA analysis covered a relatively small number of individuals, and the study acknowledged this.

A quantity of about 0.45 to 1 ug RNA underwent reverse transcription using random hexamers. TCRdb analysed the immunoSEQ multiplex PCR reads with MiXCR anew, one entry per CDR3 protein. The sample consists of approximately 150,000 distinct CDR3 sequences, around 95% of them appearing once. Germline V CDR1 and CDR2: DFQATT, SNEGSKA (reference sequence). CDR3 length equals 14 residues. Germline trimming cut 5 bases from V and 4 bases from J; bases unmatched to any gene: 5. The sequence came from a human donor with Susac syndrome. This chain links TRBV20-1 with TRBJ2-1; 10 nucleotides agree with TRBD1. The sample taken for sequencing was CD4+ T cells from PBMCs. The CDR3 protein is CSAPGQGGYNEQFF. The CDR3 nucleotides read TGCAGTGCTCCAGGACAGGGGGGGTACAATGAGCAGTTCTTC.